The table lists the clone carrying this T cell receptor beta chain with many counts. The sample belongs to a study of T-cell reconstitution after alpha-beta-depleted transplantation in children. Unique molecular identifiers were incorporated when the TCRbeta library was constructed. Via MiXCR, TCRdb re-called the PCR reads, giving one row per CDR3 protein. The sample has 210,000 or so distinct CDR3 sequences; about a tenth are singletons. The TCR comes from a child younger than two with acute myeloid leukemia, due to receive a stem cell transplant. The sample consisted of PBMCs, taken before TCRalphabeta/CD19-depleted stem cell transplant.

CDR3 nucleotides: TGCAGTGCTCCCAGGGGAAGCCAAGAGACCCAGTACTTC. It codes for CSAPRGSQETQYF. The chain couples TRBV20-1 to TRBJ2-5; TRBD1 is a possible D gene (6 bases). CDR1 and CDR2 (germline): DFQATT, SNEGSKA (reference sequence). The CDR3 is 13 residues long. Deletions cut 5 bases from V and 1 base from J, with 11 bases between.